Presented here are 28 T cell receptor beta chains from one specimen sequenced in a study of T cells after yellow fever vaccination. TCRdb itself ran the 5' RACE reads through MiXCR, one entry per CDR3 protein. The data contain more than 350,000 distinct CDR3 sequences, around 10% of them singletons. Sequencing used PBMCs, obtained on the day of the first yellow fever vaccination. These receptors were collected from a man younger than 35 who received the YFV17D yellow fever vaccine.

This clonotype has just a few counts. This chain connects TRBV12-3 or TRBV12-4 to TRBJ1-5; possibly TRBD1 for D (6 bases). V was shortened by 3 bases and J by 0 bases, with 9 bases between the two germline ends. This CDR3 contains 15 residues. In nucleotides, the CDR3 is TGTGCCAGCAGTTTGGACAGCTCTAGCAATCAGCCCCAGCATTTT. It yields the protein CASSLDSSSNQPQHF.

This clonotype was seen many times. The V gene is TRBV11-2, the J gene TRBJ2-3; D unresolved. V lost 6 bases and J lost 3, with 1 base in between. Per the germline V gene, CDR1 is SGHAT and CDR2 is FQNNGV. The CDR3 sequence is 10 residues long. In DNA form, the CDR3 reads TGTGCCAGCAGGACAGATACGCAGTATTTT. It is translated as CASRTDTQYF.

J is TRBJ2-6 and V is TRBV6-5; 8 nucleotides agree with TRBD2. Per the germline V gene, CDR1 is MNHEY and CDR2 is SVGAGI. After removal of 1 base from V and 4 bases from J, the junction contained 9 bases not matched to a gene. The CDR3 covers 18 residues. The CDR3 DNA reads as TGTGCCAGCAGTTACTGGGACGGGGGGGCCTCAGGGGCCAACGTCCTGACTTTC. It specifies CASSYWDGGASGANVLTF.

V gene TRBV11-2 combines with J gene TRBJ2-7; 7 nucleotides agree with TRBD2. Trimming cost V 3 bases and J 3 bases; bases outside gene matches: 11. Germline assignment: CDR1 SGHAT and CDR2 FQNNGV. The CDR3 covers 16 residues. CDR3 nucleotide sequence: TGTGCCAGCAGCTTCAACCTAGCGGAAGGAATCTACGAGCAGTACTTC. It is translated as CASSFNLAEGIYEQYF.

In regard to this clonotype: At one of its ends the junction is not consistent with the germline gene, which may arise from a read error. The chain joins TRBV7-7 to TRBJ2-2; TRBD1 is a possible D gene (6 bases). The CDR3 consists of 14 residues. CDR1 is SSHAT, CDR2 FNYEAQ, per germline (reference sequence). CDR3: CASSPAGTTGELFF. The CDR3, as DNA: TGTGCTAGCAGCCCGGCCGGGACAACCGGGGAGCTGTTTTTT.

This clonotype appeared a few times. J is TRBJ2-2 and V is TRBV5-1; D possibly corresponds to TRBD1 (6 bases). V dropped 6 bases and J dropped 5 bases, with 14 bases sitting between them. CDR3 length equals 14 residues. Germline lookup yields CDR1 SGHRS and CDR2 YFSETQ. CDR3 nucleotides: TGCGCCAGCAACTTCCGGGACACTACCGGGGAGCTGTTTTTT. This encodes CASNFRDTTGELFF.

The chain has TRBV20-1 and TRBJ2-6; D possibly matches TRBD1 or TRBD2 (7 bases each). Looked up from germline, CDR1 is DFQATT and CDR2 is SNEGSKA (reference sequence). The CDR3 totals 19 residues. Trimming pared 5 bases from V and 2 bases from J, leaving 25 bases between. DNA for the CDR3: TGCAGTGCTTGGGGGGGATCCCGGGACAGCGTTACTGGGGCCAACGTCCTGACTTTC. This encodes CSAWGGSRDSVTGANVLTF.

In DNA, the CDR3 is TGCAGTGCTAGTCAAGCGGGGGTGGCAGATACGCAGTATTTT. The encoded protein is CSASQAGVADTQYF. The chain carries TRBV20-1 and TRBJ2-3, with 8 bases matching TRBD2. Unmatched junction bases numbered 6, after V lost 3 bases and J lost 4 bases. Germline lookup yields CDR1 DFQATT and CDR2 SNEGSKA (reference sequence). CDR3 length: 14 residues.

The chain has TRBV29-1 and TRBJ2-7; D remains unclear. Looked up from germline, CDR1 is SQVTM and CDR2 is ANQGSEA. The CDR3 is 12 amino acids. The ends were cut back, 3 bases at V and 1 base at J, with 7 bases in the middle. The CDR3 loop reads CSVEDGSYEQYV. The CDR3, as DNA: TGCAGCGTTGAGGACGGATCCTACGAGCAGTACGTC.

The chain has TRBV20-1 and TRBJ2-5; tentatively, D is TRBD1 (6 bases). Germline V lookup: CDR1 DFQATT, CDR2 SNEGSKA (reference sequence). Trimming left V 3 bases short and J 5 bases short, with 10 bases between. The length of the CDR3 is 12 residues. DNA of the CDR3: TGCAGTGCTAGCAGGGGAGAGGAGACCCAGTACTTC. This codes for CSASRGEETQYF.

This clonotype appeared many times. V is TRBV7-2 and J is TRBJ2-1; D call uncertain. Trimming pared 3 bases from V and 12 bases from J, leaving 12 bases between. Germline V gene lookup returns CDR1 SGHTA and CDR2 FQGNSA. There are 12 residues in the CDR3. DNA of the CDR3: TGTGCCAGCAGCTTCGGCGGAGATTTGCAGTTCTTC. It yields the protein CASSFGGDLQFF.

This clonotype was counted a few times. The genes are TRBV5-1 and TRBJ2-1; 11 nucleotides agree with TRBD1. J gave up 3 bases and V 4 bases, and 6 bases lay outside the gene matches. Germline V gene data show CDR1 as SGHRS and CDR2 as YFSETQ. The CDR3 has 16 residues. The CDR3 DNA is TGCGCCAGCAGCCCAATGGGACAGGGGGTCTACAATGAGCAGTTCTTC. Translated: CASSPMGQGVYNEQFF.

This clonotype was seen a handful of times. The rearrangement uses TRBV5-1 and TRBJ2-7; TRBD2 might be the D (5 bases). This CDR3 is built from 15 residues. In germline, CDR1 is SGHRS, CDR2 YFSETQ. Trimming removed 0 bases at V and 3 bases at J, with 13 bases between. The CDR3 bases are TGCGCCAGCAGCTTGGCCGCGACTACTAGCTACGAGCAGTACTTC. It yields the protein CASSLAATTSYEQYF.

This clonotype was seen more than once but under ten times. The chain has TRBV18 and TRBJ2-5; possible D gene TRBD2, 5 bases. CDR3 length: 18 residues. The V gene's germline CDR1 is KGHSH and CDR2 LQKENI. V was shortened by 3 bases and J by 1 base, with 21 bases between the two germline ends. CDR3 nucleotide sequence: TGTGCCAGCTCACCCCCACTTCCGGCCGGGGTAATCCAAGAGACCCAGTACTTC. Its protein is CASSPPLPAGVIQETQYF.

In DNA form, the CDR3 reads TGCGCCAGCAGCCGCGACCGGGACGGAGGCAATCAGCCCCAGCATTTT. Protein: CASSRDRDGGNQPQHF. V gene TRBV4-3 combines with J gene TRBJ1-5, with D maybe TRBD1 (5 bases). Germline V CDR1 and CDR2: LGHNA, YSLEER. V lost 4 bases and J lost 2, with 15 bases in between. The length of the CDR3 is 16 residues.

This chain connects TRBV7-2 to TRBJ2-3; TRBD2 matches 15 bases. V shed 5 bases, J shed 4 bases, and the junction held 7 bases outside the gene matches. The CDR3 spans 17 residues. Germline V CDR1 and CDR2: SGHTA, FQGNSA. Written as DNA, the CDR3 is TGTGCCAGCAGCGGTTCCGGGACTAGCGGGGGGCCAGATACGCAGTATTTT. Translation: CASSGSGTSGGPDTQYF.

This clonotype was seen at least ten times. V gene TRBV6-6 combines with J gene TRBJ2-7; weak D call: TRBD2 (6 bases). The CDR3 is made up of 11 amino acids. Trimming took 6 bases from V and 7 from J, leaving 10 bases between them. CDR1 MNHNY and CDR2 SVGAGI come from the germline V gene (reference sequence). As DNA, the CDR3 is TGTGCCAGCAGCGGGGGTCTTGAGCAGTACGTC. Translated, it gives CASSGGLEQYV.

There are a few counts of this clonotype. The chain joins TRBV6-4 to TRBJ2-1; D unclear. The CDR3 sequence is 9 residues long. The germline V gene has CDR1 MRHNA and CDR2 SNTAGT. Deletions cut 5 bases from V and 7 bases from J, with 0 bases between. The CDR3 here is CASSNEQFF. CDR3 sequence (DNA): TGTGCCAGCAGTAATGAGCAGTTCTTC.

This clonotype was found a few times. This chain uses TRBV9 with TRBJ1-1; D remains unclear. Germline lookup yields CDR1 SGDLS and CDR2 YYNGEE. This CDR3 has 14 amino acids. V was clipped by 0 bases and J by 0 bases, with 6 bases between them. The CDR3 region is CASSVAPMNTEAFF. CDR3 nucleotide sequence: TGTGCCAGCAGCGTAGCCCCGATGAACACTGAAGCTTTCTTT.

The CDR3 region has the DNA TGTGCCAGCAGCTTACCTCCCACCCTAGCGGGGACCACCGGGGAGCTGTTTTTT. This translates into CASSLPPTLAGTTGELFF. The genes are TRBV11-2 and TRBJ2-2, with TRBD2 matching 9 bases. Germline CDR1 and CDR2: SGHAT and FQNNGV. Losses at the gene ends were 2 bases for V and 4 bases for J; bases not matched to a gene: 11. The CDR3 runs to 18 residues.

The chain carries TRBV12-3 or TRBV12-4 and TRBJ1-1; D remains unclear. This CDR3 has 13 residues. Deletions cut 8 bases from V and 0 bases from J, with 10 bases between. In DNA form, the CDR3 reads TGTGCCAGCCAGGTAGAGTTGAACACTGAAGCTTTCTTT. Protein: CASQVELNTEAFF.

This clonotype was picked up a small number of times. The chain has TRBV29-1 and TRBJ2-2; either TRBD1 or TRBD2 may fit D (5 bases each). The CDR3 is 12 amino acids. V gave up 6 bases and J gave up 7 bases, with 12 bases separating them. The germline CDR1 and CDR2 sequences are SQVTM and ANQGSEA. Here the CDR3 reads CSVAGSDGELFF. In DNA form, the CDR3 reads TGCAGCGTAGCAGGGAGTGACGGGGAGCTGTTTTTT.

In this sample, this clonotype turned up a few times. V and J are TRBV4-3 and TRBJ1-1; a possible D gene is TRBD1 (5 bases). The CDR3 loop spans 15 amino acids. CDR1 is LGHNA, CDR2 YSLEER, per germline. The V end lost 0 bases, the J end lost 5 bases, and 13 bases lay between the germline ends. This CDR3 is CASSQDYQGGTEAFF. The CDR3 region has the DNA TGCGCCAGCAGCCAAGATTATCAGGGAGGGACTGAAGCTTTCTTT.

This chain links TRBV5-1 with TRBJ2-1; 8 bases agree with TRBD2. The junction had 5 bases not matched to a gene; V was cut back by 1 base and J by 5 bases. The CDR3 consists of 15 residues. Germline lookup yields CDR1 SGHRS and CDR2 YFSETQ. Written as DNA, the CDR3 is TGCGCCAGCAGCTTGTTAGCGGGGATCAACAATGAGCAGTTCTTC. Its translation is CASSLLAGINNEQFF.

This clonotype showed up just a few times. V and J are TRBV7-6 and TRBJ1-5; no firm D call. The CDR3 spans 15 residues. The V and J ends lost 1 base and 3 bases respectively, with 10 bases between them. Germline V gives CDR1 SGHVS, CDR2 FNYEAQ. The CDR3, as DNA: TGTGCCAGCAGCTTAGAGACGGGTTACAATCAGCCCCAGCATTTT. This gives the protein CASSLETGYNQPQHF.

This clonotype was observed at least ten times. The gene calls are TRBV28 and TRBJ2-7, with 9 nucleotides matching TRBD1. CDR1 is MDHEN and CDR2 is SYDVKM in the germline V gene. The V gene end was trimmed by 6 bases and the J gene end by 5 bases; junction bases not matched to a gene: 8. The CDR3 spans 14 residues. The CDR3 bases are TGTGCCAGCAGCGGAGGACAGGGGATTCACGAGCAGTACGTC. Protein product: CASSGGQGIHEQYV.

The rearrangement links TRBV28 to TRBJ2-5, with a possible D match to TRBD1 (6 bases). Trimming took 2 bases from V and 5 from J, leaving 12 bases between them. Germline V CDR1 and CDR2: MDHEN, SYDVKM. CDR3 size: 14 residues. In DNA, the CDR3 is TGTGCCAGCAGTTTACTCAGGGGCGGGGAGACCCAGTACTTC. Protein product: CASSLLRGGETQYF.

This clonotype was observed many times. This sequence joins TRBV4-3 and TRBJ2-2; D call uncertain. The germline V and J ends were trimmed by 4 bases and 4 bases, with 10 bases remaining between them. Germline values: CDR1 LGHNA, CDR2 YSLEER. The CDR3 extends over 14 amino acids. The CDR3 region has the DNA TGCGCCAGCAGCCCCGCGGTTGGCACCGGGGAGCTGTTTTTT. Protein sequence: CASSPAVGTGELFF.